The 18 T cell receptor beta chains below were found in one sample sequenced in a study of Tregs in tolerant kidney transplant recipients. TCRdb keeps only in-frame clones here, not all; method: immunoSEQ multiplex PCR. The sample records hundreds of thousands of clones, about 86% being singletons. The sequenced sample was CD4+ T cells from blood. These receptors all come from a human donor in good health.

The chain recombines TRBV19 with TRBJ1-5, with a weak D call TRBD1 (5 bases). Germline V gives CDR1 LNHDA, CDR2 SQIVND (reference sequence). The CDR3 consists of 15 residues. Trimming removed 4 bases from V and 1 base from J, with 11 bases in between. The CDR3 here is CASSTRAGSNQPQHF. DNA of the CDR3: TGTGCCAGTAGTACCAGGGCGGGGAGCAATCAGCCCCAGCATTTT.

The table lists this clone with a few counts. The V call is TRBV28, the J call TRBJ2-3, with D possibly being TRBD2 (5 bases). Germline CDR1 reads MDHEN; CDR2 reads SYDVKM. Trimming removed 7 bases from V and 6 bases from J, with 11 bases in between. This CDR3 is built from 12 residues. Here the CDR3 reads CASNEGVDTQYF. The CDR3 DNA reads TGTGCCAGCAATGAGGGCGTGGATACGCAGTATTTT.

The chain recombines TRBV5-1 with TRBJ1-2; no clear D gene. Trimming removed 0 bases at V and 4 bases at J, with 10 bases between. The CDR3 is made up of 14 amino acids. Germline V gives CDR1 SGHRS, CDR2 YFSETQ. CDR3 region: CASSLAGSRYGYTF. CDR3 coding DNA: TGCGCCAGCAGCTTGGCCGGAAGTCGCTATGGCTACACCTTC.

The chain employs TRBV6-1 and TRBJ2-7; 9 bases fit TRBD2. Germline V gives CDR1 MNHNS, CDR2 SASEGT. This CDR3 region has 13 residues. J gave up 4 bases and V 7 bases, and 5 bases lay outside the gene matches. The CDR3: CASKLAGDYEQYF. In DNA form, the CDR3 reads TGTGCCAGCAAATTAGCGGGAGATTACGAGCAGTACTTC.

The rearrangement joins TRBV18 to TRBJ2-3; D gene ambiguous. CDR1 is KGHSH and CDR2 is LQKENI in the germline V gene. The CDR3 is 11 residues long. V shed 6 bases and J shed 2 bases, with 3 bases lying between them. This CDR3 reads CASSATDTQYF. Here the CDR3 DNA reads TGTGCCAGCTCGGCCACAGATACGCAGTATTTT. Looking up the rest from reference TRBV18 and TRBJ2-3 gives the full variable domain: NAGVMQNPRHLVRRRGQEARLRCSPMKGHSHVYWYRQLPEEGLKFMVYLQKENIIDESGMPKERFSAEFPKEGPSILRIQQVVRGDSAAYFCASSATDTQYFGPGTRLTVL.

The rearrangement joins TRBV7-9 to TRBJ1-1; D is undetermined. V was trimmed by 7 bases and J by 5 bases, leaving 17 bases between them. CDR3 length equals 14 residues. The germline V gene encodes CDR1 SEHNR and CDR2 FQNEAQ (reference sequence). The CDR3 DNA reads as TGTGCCAGCACCGGTGTGGTGATGAGGACTGAAGCTTTCTTT. It codes for CASTGVVMRTEAFF.

This clone was found a few times. The V gene is TRBV10-2, the J gene TRBJ2-1, with D perhaps TRBD1 (6 bases). Germline V gene lookup returns CDR1 WSHSY and CDR2 SAAADI. V lost 3 bases and J 9 bases, leaving 12 bases between the germline ends. The CDR3 contains 13 residues. DNA of the CDR3: TGCGCCAGCAGTGATGGACAGCTGGCTGAGCAGTTCTTC. This codes for CASSDGQLAEQFF.

V and J are TRBV7-9 and TRBJ1-4; no firm D call. V was trimmed by 0 bases and J by 8 bases, leaving 4 bases between them. The CDR3 sequence is 12 residues long. Germline lookup yields CDR1 SEHNR and CDR2 FQNEAQ (reference sequence). The CDR3 sequence is CASSLAQEKLFF. The CDR3 bases are TGTGCCAGCAGCTTAGCGCAGGAAAAACTGTTTTTT.

The V call is TRBV6-5, the J call TRBJ1-2; D is unclear. Trimming stripped 7 bases from V and 10 bases from J, with 16 bases between. CDR1 and CDR2 from the germline V gene are MNHEY and SVGAGI. There are 12 residues in the CDR3. This CDR3 reads CASTPGVWDYTF. CDR3 sequence (DNA): TGTGCCAGCACACCGGGCGTGTGGGACTACACCTTC.

The rearrangement uses TRBV18 and TRBJ1-3; 7 positions match TRBD1. This CDR3 has 15 residues. Germline CDR1 is KGHSH and CDR2 is LQKENI. V lost 4 bases, J lost 3 bases, and 6 bases stayed unmatched. This CDR3 reads CASSLATGRGNTIYF. The CDR3 DNA reads as TGTGCCAGCTCACTGGCGACAGGGCGTGGAAACACCATATATTTT.

CDR3 sequence: CASSPAGTPDTEAFF. CDR3 nucleotides: TGTGCCAGCAGCCCCGCCGGGACACCCGACACTGAAGCTTTCTTT. This rearrangement joins TRBV6-5 to TRBJ1-1; maybe TRBD1 (6 bases). Germline V gene sequence: CDR1 MNHEY, CDR2 SVGAGI. Trimming stripped 6 bases from V and 3 bases from J, with 17 bases between. CDR3 size: 15 residues.

In its sample, this clone was seen once. The chain couples TRBV5-6 to TRBJ2-5; 11 nucleotides line up with TRBD2. The germline V gene has CDR1 SGHDT and CDR2 YYEEEE. The CDR3 length is 17 residues. V lost 5 bases to trimming and J lost 5 bases; unmatched junction nucleotides: 14. The CDR3 DNA sequence: TGTGCCAGCAGTTCCAACTTAGCGGGAGGGCCAGGGGAGACCCAGTACTTC. Translating gives CASSSNLAGGPGETQYF.

The CDR3 DNA reads TGCAGTGCTAGGAGGAGCGGACAGGAGTTCTTC. It codes for CSARRSGQEFF. The rearrangement uses TRBV20-1 and TRBJ2-1, with 7 bases matching TRBD1. The V gene end was trimmed by 3 bases and the J gene end by 14 bases; junction bases not matched to a gene: 7. The CDR3 runs 11 residues. Germline loops: CDR1 DFQATT, CDR2 SNEGSKA (reference sequence).

The gene calls are TRBV5-6 and TRBJ1-2; the D is unclear. Trimming left V 0 bases short and J 4 bases short, with 13 bases between. The CDR3 has 15 amino acids. CDR1 is SGHDT and CDR2 is YYEEEE in the germline V gene. The CDR3: CASSLVGGRAYGYTF. In nucleotides, the CDR3 is TGTGCCAGCAGCTTGGTGGGTGGTCGGGCCTATGGCTACACCTTC.

The chain employs TRBV5-5 and TRBJ1-3; D not certain. V dropped 1 base and J dropped 0 bases, with 11 bases sitting between them. Germline CDR1 is SGHKS and CDR2 is YYEKEE (reference sequence). The CDR3 spans 16 residues. CDR3 coding DNA: TGTGCCAGCAGCTTGACGGTGCGAACCTCTGGAAACACCATATATTTT. Translated, it gives CASSLTVRTSGNTIYF.

This chain uses TRBV12-5 with TRBJ1-2; no definite D call. Germline-derived CDR1 and CDR2 are LGHNT and FRNRAP. The CDR3 has 15 amino acids. V lost 0 bases to trimming and J lost 2 bases, with 10 bases between them. CDR3 sequence: CASGLVLPRNYGYTF. In DNA form, the CDR3 reads TGTGCTAGTGGTTTGGTACTTCCCAGGAACTATGGCTACACCTTC.

The CDR3 DNA follows: TGTGCCAGCAGCCTTTGGACAGCTGGAAACACCATATATTTT. It is translated as CASSLWTAGNTIYF. This chain links TRBV7-8 with TRBJ1-3, with D possibly matching TRBD1 (6 bases). Trimming shortened V by 5 bases and J by 2 bases, and 10 bases separated the two germline ends. CDR3 length: 14 residues. Per the germline V gene, CDR1 is SGHVS and CDR2 is FQNEAQ.

The count of this clone is one. V gene TRBV5-1 combines with J gene TRBJ1-1; the match to TRBD1 covers 7 bases. The V segment lost 4 bases and the J segment 0 bases; nucleotides outside the gene matches: 9. Germline V gene lookup returns CDR1 SGHRS and CDR2 YFSETQ. The CDR3 contains 16 residues. The CDR3 sequence is CASSAAPGTVNTEAFF. In DNA form, the CDR3 reads TGCGCCAGCAGCGCCGCCCCCGGGACAGTGAACACTGAAGCTTTCTTT.